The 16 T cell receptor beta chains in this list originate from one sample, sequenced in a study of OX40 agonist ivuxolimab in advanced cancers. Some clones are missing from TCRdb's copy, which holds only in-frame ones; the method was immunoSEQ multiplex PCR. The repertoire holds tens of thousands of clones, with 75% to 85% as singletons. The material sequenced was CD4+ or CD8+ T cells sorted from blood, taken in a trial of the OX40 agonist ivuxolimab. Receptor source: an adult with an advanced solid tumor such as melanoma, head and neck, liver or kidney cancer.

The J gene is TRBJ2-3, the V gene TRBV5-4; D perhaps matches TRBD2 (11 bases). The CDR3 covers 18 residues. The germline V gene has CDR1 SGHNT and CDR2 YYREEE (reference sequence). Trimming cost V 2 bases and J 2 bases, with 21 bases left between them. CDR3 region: CASSFSSGGTGVTDTQYF. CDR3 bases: TGTGCCAGCAGCTTTTCTAGCGGGGGGACAGGGGTCACAGATACGCAGTATTTT.

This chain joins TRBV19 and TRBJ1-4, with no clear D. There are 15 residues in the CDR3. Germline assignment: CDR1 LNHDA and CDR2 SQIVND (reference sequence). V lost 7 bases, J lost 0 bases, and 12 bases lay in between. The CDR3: CASKKGSTTNEKLFF. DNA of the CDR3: TGTGCCAGTAAGAAGGGCTCGACAACTAATGAAAAACTGTTTTTT.

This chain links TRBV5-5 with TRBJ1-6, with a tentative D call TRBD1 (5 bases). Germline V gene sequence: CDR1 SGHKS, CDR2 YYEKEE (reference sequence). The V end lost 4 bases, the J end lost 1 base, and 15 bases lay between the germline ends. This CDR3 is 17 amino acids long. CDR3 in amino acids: CASSPGVAGSYNSPLHF. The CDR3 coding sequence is TGTGCCAGCAGCCCGGGGGTTGCCGGTTCCTATAATTCACCCCTCCACTTT.

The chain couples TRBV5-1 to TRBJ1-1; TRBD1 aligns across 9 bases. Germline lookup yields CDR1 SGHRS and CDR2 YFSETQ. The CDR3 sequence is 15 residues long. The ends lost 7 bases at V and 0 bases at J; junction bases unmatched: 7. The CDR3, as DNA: TGCGCCAGCTCACGACAGGGGGATATGAACACTGAAGCTTTCTTT. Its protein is CASSRQGDMNTEAFF.

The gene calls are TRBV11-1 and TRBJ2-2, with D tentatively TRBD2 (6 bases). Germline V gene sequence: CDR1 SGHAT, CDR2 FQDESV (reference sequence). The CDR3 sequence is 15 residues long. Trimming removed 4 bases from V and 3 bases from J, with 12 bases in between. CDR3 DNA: TGTGCCAGCAGCTCCAGACTAGATTACACCGGGGAGCTGTTTTTT. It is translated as CASSSRLDYTGELFF.

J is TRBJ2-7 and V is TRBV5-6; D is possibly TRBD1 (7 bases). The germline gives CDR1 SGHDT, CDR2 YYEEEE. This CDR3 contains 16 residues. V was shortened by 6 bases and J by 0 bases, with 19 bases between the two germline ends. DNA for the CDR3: TGTGCCAGCAATCGAGCAGGGGGGCAATCCTCCTACGAGCAGTACTTC. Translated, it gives CASNRAGGQSSYEQYF.

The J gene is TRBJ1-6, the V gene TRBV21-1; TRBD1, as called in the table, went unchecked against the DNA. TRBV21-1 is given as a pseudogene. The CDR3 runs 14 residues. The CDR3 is CASRGQANNSPLHF. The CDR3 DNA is TGTGCCAGCCGGGGACAGGCGAATAATTCACCCCTCCACTTT.

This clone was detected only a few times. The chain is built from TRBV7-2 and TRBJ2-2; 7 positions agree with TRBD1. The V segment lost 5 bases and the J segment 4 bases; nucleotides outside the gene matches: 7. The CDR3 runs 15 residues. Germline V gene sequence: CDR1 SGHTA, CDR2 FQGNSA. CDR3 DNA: TGTGCCAGCAGCCAACGACAGGGTCCCACCGGGGAGCTGTTTTTT. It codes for CASSQRQGPTGELFF. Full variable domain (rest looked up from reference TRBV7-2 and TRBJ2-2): GAGVSQSPSNKVTEKGKDVELRCDPISGHTALYWYRQSLGQGLEFLIYFQGNSAPDKSGLPSDRFSAERTGGSVSTLTIQRTQQEDSAVYLCASSQRQGPTGELFFGEGSRLTVL.

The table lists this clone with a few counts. CDR3 bases: TGCGCCAGCAGCCCTTCGGGACAGGGCGGTTCCTACGAGCAGTACTTC. As protein: CASSPSGQGGSYEQYF. The chain joins TRBV10-1 to TRBJ2-7; 9 positions match TRBD1. The germline gives CDR1 WNHNN, CDR2 SYGVQD (reference sequence). The length of the CDR3 is 16 residues. The V gene end was trimmed by 6 bases and the J gene end by 1 base; junction bases not matched to a gene: 10.

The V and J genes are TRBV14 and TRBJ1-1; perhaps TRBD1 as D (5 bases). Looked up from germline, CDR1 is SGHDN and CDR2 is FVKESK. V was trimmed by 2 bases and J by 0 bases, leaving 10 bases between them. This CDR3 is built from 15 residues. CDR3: CASSQYRTMNTEAFF. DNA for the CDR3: TGTGCCAGCAGCCAATACAGGACTATGAACACTGAAGCTTTCTTT. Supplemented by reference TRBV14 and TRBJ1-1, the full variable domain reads EAGVTQFPSHSVIEKGQTVTLRCDPISGHDNLYWYRRVMGKEIKFLLHFVKESKQDESGMPNNRFLAERTGGTYSTLKVQPAELEDSGVYFCASSQYRTMNTEAFFGQGTRLTVV.

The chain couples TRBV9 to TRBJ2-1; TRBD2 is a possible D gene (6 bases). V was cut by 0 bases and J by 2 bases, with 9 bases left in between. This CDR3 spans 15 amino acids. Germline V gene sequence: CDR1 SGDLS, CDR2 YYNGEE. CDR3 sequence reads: CASSVGRGTYNEQFF. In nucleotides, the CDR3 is TGTGCCAGCAGCGTAGGGAGGGGAACCTACAATGAGCAGTTCTTC. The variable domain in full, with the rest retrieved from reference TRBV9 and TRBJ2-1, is DSGVTQTPKHLITATGQRVTLRCSPRSGDLSVYWYQQSLDQGLQFLIQYYNGEERAKGNILERFSAQQFPDLHSELNLSSLELGDSALYFCASSVGRGTYNEQFFGPGTRLTVL.

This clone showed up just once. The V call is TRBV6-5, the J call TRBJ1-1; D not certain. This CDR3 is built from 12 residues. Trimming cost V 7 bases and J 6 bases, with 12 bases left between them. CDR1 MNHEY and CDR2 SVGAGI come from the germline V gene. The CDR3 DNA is TGTGCCAGCATAGGACTGACTGCTGAAGCTTTCTTT. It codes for CASIGLTAEAFF.

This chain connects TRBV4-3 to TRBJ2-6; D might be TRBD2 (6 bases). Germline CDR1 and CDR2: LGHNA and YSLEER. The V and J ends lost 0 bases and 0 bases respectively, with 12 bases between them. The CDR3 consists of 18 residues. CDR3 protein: CASSQDLGGVSGANVLTF. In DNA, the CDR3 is TGCGCCAGCAGCCAAGATTTGGGGGGAGTCTCTGGGGCCAACGTCCTGACTTTC.

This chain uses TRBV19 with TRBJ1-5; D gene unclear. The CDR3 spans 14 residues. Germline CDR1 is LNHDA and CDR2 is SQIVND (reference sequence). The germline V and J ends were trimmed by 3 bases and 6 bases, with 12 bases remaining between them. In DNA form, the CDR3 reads TGTGCCAGTAGTATCCCTCAGATTTCTCAGCCCCAGCATTTT. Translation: CASSIPQISQPQHF.

CDR3 protein: CASSTRTVYTEAFF. The CDR3 nucleotides are TGTGCCAGCAGCACCCGGACAGTTTACACTGAAGCTTTCTTT. The chain is built from TRBV5-4 and TRBJ1-1; D perhaps matches TRBD1 (6 bases). This CDR3 has 14 amino acids. Germline V lookup: CDR1 SGHNT, CDR2 YYREEE (reference sequence). The V end was cut by 4 bases, the J end by 3 bases, with 13 bases between.

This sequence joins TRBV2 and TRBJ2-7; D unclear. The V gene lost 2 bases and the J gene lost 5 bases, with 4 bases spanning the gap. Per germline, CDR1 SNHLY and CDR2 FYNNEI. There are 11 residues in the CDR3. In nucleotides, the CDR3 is TGTGCCAGCAGTGAATTTAACGAGCAGTACTTC. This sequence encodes CASSEFNEQYF.